This T cell receptor (beta chain) stems from a study of shared T cell receptors in the human thymus. This table comes from immunoSEQ multiplex PCR, and its TCRdb copy is limited to in-frame clones, with some not included. The data contain about 400,000 clones, about 95% of them seen just once; the ten biggest clones take up about 0.02%. Looked up from germline, CDR1 is MNHEY and CDR2 is SVGAGI. This CDR3 region has 14 residues. Trimming removed 5 bases at V and 8 bases at J, with 19 bases between. This clone turned up a few times. Source material: thymocytes. The chain links TRBV6-5 to TRBJ2-7; D possibly uses TRBD1 or TRBD2 (5 bases each). This receptor was obtained from a human donor. CDR3: CASSHRDAEWKQYF. DNA for the CDR3: TGTGCCAGCAGTCACCGGGACGCGGAGTGGAAGCAGTACTTC.